One and the same sample provided the 28 T cell receptor beta chains below, sequenced in a study of beta chain features in type 1 diabetes. Every isolated RNA sample was fully reverse transcribed, so sequencing captured expressed TCRB transcripts. Clones were sequenced by immunoSEQ multiplex PCR, and TCRdb holds only the in-frame ones, with some missing. Here the sample spans around 140,000 clones, roughly 10% being singletons. Sequencing was carried out using central memory CD4+ T cells from blood. The receptors originated from a woman between 35 and 50 years old in good health.

This clone has only a few counts. V and J are TRBV7-7 and TRBJ2-6; D unclear. Germline V gene data show CDR1 as SSHAT and CDR2 as FNYEAQ (reference sequence). CDR3 length equals 15 residues. Trimming removed 3 bases from V and 4 bases from J, with 10 bases in between. CDR3 sequence: CASSLVAFGANVLTF. The CDR3, as DNA: TGTGCCAGCAGCTTGGTGGCATTCGGGGCCAACGTCCTGACTTTC.

In its sample, this clone was seen many times. The chain joins TRBV27 to TRBJ2-3, with a possible D match to TRBD1 (6 bases). CDR3 length equals 15 residues. The germline V gene has CDR1 MNHEY and CDR2 SMNVEV (reference sequence). The ends were cut back, 2 bases at V and 2 bases at J, with 11 bases in the middle. This CDR3 reads CASSLRRQATDTQYF. DNA for the CDR3: TGTGCCAGCAGTTTACGGAGACAGGCCACAGATACGCAGTATTTT.

Only a few counts were recorded for this clone. The rearrangement links TRBV18 to TRBJ2-7; D gene uncertain. The V and J ends lost 2 bases and 1 base respectively, with 6 bases between them. This CDR3 is 13 amino acids long. Per germline, CDR1 KGHSH and CDR2 LQKENI. In DNA form, the CDR3 reads TGTGCCAGCTCACCAATGCGGTCCTACGAGCAGTACTTC. Its translation is CASSPMRSYEQYF.

The V and J genes are TRBV7-2 and TRBJ1-6; maybe TRBD1 (6 bases). The CDR3 has 17 residues. CDR1 and CDR2 (germline): SGHTA, FQGNSA. V lost 5 bases and J lost 0, with 14 bases in between. CDR3 DNA sequence: TGTGCCAGCAGCCAACAGGGACGGGACTCCTATAATTCACCCCTCCACTTT. It translates to CASSQQGRDSYNSPLHF.

This rearrangement joins TRBV10-3 to TRBJ2-3, with 11 nucleotides matching TRBD2. V trimming: 0 bases; J trimming: 2 bases; junction bases outside the gene matches: 4. The CDR3 is 17 residues long. Looked up from germline, CDR1 is ENHRY and CDR2 is SYGVKD. CDR3 bases: TGTGCCATCAGTGAGTCGTATAGCGGGGGGGCCACAGATACGCAGTATTTT. It codes for CAISESYSGGATDTQYF.

V gene TRBV5-4 combines with J gene TRBJ2-7; a weak D match, TRBD1 (6 bases). The CDR3 extends over 13 amino acids. The V end lost 2 bases, the J end lost 4 bases, and 10 bases lay between the germline ends. The germline V gene encodes CDR1 SGHNT and CDR2 YYREEE (reference sequence). This CDR3 is CASSFNREYEQYF. DNA of the CDR3: TGTGCCAGCAGCTTTAACAGGGAGTACGAGCAGTACTTC.

Only a few counts were recorded for this clone. The chain employs TRBV2 and TRBJ2-3; TRBD2 agrees at 9 bases. Germline assignment: CDR1 SNHLY and CDR2 FYNNEI. V lost 6 bases, J lost 5 bases, and 6 bases stayed unmatched. This CDR3 has 14 residues. CDR3 sequence reads: CASRAGGHGDTQYF. In DNA form, the CDR3 reads TGTGCCAGCAGGGCGGGGGGGCATGGAGATACGCAGTATTTT.

The table lists this clone with a few counts. The chain has TRBV19 and TRBJ1-5, with D possibly being TRBD1 (6 bases). CDR1 is LNHDA and CDR2 is SQIVND in the germline V gene (reference sequence). This CDR3 region has 15 residues. The ends were cut back, 4 bases at V and 3 bases at J, with 13 bases in the middle. For the CDR3, the DNA is TGTGCCAGTAGTACCTCCGACAGGCACAATCAGCCCCAGCATTTT. Amino acid sequence: CASSTSDRHNQPQHF.

This clone has a count of ten or more. The sample contains more than one DNA sequence encoding this CDR3. The chain has TRBV25-1 and TRBJ1-1; D is possibly TRBD1 (5 bases). The V gene lost 5 bases and the J gene lost 11 bases, with 12 bases spanning the gap. The CDR3 is made up of 11 amino acids. Germline V gene data show CDR1 as MGHDK and CDR2 as SYGVNS. The CDR3, as DNA: TGTGCCAGCAGTCGCCAGGGTGTTGCTTTCTTT. Translation gives CASSRQGVAFF. Together with reference TRBV25-1 and TRBJ1-1, the CDR3 gives the full variable domain: EADIYQTPRYLVIGTGKKITLECSQTMGHDKMYWYQQDPGMELHLIHYSYGVNSTEKGDLSSESTVSRIRTEHFPLTLESARPSHTSQYLCASSRQGVAFFGQGTRLTVV.

The chain has TRBV5-6 and TRBJ1-2, with 7 nucleotides matching TRBD1. This CDR3 has 17 amino acids. After removal of 2 bases from V and 3 bases from J, the junction contained 13 bases not matched to a gene. Germline V gene data show CDR1 as SGHDT and CDR2 as YYEEEE. The CDR3 DNA follows: TGTGCCAGCAGCTTCTTTACCCGGGACAGCTATCACTATGGCTACACCTTC. Translating gives CASSFFTRDSYHYGYTF. The variable domain in full, completed from reference TRBV5-6 and TRBJ1-2, reads DAGVTQSPTHLIKTRGQQVTLRCSPKSGHDTVSWYQQALGQGPQFIFQYYEEEERQRGNFPDRFSGHQFPNYSSELNVNALLLGDSALYLCASSFFTRDSYHYGYTFGSGTRLTVV.

This clone was detected only a few times. The CDR3 protein is CASSLGQVSNQPQHF. Written as DNA, the CDR3 is TGTGCCAGCAGCCTCGGACAGGTTAGCAATCAGCCCCAGCATTTT. The chain combines TRBV13 with TRBJ1-5; 7 nucleotides match TRBD1. Germline CDR1 and CDR2: PRHDT and FYEKMQ (reference sequence). The CDR3 length is 15 residues. V was clipped by 5 bases and J by 0 bases; unmatched bases: 4.

J is TRBJ1-6 and V is TRBV15; D is perhaps TRBD1 (6 bases). CDR1 is LNHNV and CDR2 is YYDKDF in the germline V gene (reference sequence). V was shortened by 4 bases and J by 9 bases, with 19 bases between the two germline ends. The CDR3 extends over 16 amino acids. The CDR3 loop reads CATSKETGGGISPLHF. CDR3 coding DNA: TGTGCCACCAGCAAAGAGACAGGCGGGGGAATTTCACCCCTCCACTTT.

J is TRBJ2-5 and V is TRBV5-1; possible D gene TRBD2, 7 bases. The germline V gene has CDR1 SGHRS and CDR2 YFSETQ. The CDR3 sequence is 15 residues long. V was cut by 5 bases and J by 1 base, with 15 bases left in between. This CDR3 is CASRLVGGPQETQYF. The CDR3 DNA follows: TGCGCCAGCAGACTGGTGGGGGGGCCCCAAGAGACCCAGTACTTC.

The table lists this clone with many counts. CDR3 DNA sequence: TGTGCCAGCAGTCCTGATCGGTCGGGACATGGGAACATTCAGTACTTC. Translation gives CASSPDRSGHGNIQYF. V gene TRBV27 combines with J gene TRBJ2-4, with a tentative D call TRBD1 (6 bases). Trimming removed 5 bases at V and 7 bases at J, with 21 bases between. This CDR3 contains 16 residues. Germline V gene data show CDR1 as MNHEY and CDR2 as SMNVEV (reference sequence).

This clone turned up a few times. The chain links TRBV5-4 to TRBJ2-7; 7 nucleotides match TRBD1. J was trimmed by 3 bases and V by 4 bases; bases with no gene match: 7. CDR1 is SGHNT and CDR2 is YYREEE in the germline V gene (reference sequence). The CDR3 sequence is 14 residues long. The CDR3 protein is CASSGPGQSYEQYF. CDR3 in DNA: TGTGCCAGCAGCGGGCCGGGACAGAGCTACGAGCAGTACTTC.

This clone was picked up a small number of times. The chain recombines TRBV19 with TRBJ1-1; TRBD1 matches at 7 bases. This CDR3 has 11 amino acids. V gave up 8 bases and J gave up 5 bases; unmatched junction bases: 2. Germline CDR1 is LNHDA and CDR2 is SQIVND (reference sequence). CDR3 loop: CASAGGTEAFF. The CDR3 coding sequence is TGTGCCAGTGCAGGGGGAACTGAAGCTTTCTTT. Drawing the rest from reference TRBV19 and TRBJ1-1, the complete variable domain is DGGITQSPKYLFRKEGQNVTLSCEQNLNHDAMYWYRQDPGQGLRLIYYSQIVNDFQKGDIAEGYSVSREKKESFPLTVTSAQKNPTAFYLCASAGGTEAFFGQGTRLTVV.

This chain links TRBV9 with TRBJ1-3; 8 positions agree with TRBD1. The CDR3 contains 16 residues. CDR1 is SGDLS, CDR2 YYNGEE, per germline. J was trimmed by 2 bases and V by 4 bases; bases with no gene match: 8. The CDR3 bases are TGTGCCAGCAGCATTATGACAGGGGAAGCTGGAAACACCATATATTTT. It encodes CASSIMTGEAGNTIYF.

This rearrangement joins TRBV6-1 to TRBJ2-7; 8 positions match TRBD1. This CDR3 spans 11 amino acids. CDR1 and CDR2 from the germline V gene are MNHNS and SASEGT. Trimming cost V 7 bases and J 6 bases; bases outside gene matches: 2. The CDR3 DNA follows: TGTGCCAGCATCGGACAGGGCGAGCAGTACTTC. As protein: CASIGQGEQYF.

The chain employs TRBV6-1 and TRBJ2-4; TRBD2 matches 7 bases. V was pared by 10 bases and J by 9 bases, with 9 bases of the junction left unmatched. From germline, CDR1 is MNHNS and CDR2 SASEGT. CDR3 length: 12 residues. The CDR3 loop reads CAITSVGGIQYF. The DNA for the CDR3 is TGTGCCATCACTAGCGTCGGTGGCATTCAGTACTTC.

Many counts were recorded for this clone. The CDR3 nucleotides read TGCGCCAGCAGCGACGGGACTAGCACGACCGAGACCCAGTACTTC. Translated, it gives CASSDGTSTTETQYF. The V and J genes are TRBV5-1 and TRBJ2-5, with 9 bases identical to TRBD2. CDR3 length equals 15 residues. V lost 4 bases and J lost 5; bases outside the gene matches: 9. CDR1 is SGHRS and CDR2 is YFSETQ in the germline V gene.

The table lists this clone with many counts. The chain uses TRBV27 and TRBJ1-2; TRBD1 matches 7 bases. Germline CDR1 reads MNHEY; CDR2 reads SMNVEV (reference sequence). The CDR3 extends over 15 amino acids. With V trimmed by 6 bases and J by 4 bases, 11 bases remained unmatched. CDR3 sequence reads: CASSRDRDPFYGYTF. CDR3 coding DNA: TGTGCCAGCAGCCGCGACAGGGATCCCTTCTATGGCTACACCTTC.

This chain's CDR3 is CASSPVENSPLHF. Written as DNA, the CDR3 is TGTGCCAGCAGCCCTGTCGAGAATTCACCCCTCCACTTT. This chain uses TRBV7-9 with TRBJ1-6; D unclear. This CDR3 spans 13 amino acids. In germline, CDR1 is SEHNR, CDR2 FQNEAQ (reference sequence). V lost 5 bases, J lost 7 bases, and 9 bases lay in between. Looking up the rest from reference TRBV7-9 and TRBJ1-6 gives the full variable domain: DTGVSQNPRHKITKRGQNVTFRCDPISEHNRLYWYRQTLGQGPEFLTYFQNEAQLEKSRLLSDRFSAERPKGSFSTLEIQRTEQGDSAMYLCASSPVENSPLHFGNGTRLTVT.

The chain links TRBV4-1 to TRBJ1-1; no clear D gene. There are 15 residues in the CDR3. V lost 4 bases, J lost 0 bases, and 12 bases lay in between. Germline values: CDR1 MGHRA, CDR2 YSYEKL. Written as DNA, the CDR3 is TGCGCCAGCAGCCTAGACCGCGACATGAACACTGAAGCTTTCTTT. Amino acids: CASSLDRDMNTEAFF.

The chain uses TRBV4-3 and TRBJ2-7; maybe TRBD2 (5 bases). This CDR3 comprises 14 residues. V was pared by 11 bases and J by 2 bases, with 19 bases between. Per the germline V gene, CDR1 is LGHNA and CDR2 is YSLEER. The CDR3 reads CAPGEGGLPYEQYF. Here the CDR3 DNA reads TGCGCCCCTGGAGAGGGTGGACTTCCCTACGAGCAGTACTTC.

The CDR3 DNA follows: TGTGCCAGCAGTTTGTCCCCAGGGCAACTAGCCAAAAACATTCAGTACTTC. Its translation is CASSLSPGQLAKNIQYF. V is TRBV13 and J is TRBJ2-4, with TRBD1 as a possible D gene (5 bases). CDR3 length equals 17 residues. V was clipped by 6 bases and J by 0 bases, with 18 bases between them. CDR1 and CDR2 (germline): PRHDT, FYEKMQ (reference sequence).

This clone was observed many times. The rearrangement joins TRBV18 to TRBJ2-5, with 8 bases aligning to TRBD2. Germline CDR1 is KGHSH and CDR2 is LQKENI. The CDR3 extends over 15 amino acids. Trimming at V came to 1 base and at J to 3 bases, leaving 4 bases not matched to a gene. CDR3 coding DNA: TGTGCCAGCTCACCACTCCGGCGGGGGGAAGAGACCCAGTACTTC. This translates into CASSPLRRGEETQYF.

In its sample, this clone was seen many times. The chain joins TRBV7-2 to TRBJ2-3; maybe TRBD1 (6 bases). With 4 bases removed from V and 10 bases from J, the gap between germline ends came to 21 bases. The CDR3 runs 15 residues. CDR1 SGHTA and CDR2 FQGNSA come from the germline V gene. This CDR3 reads CASSSQSNRAGSQYF. CDR3 bases: TGTGCCAGCAGCTCACAATCCAACAGGGCTGGTTCGCAGTATTTT.

This clone was counted between two and nine times. The chain joins TRBV2 to TRBJ2-7, with a weak D call TRBD1 (6 bases). This CDR3 comprises 13 residues. In germline, CDR1 is SNHLY, CDR2 FYNNEI. V was cut by 5 bases and J by 5 bases, with 13 bases left in between. The CDR3 loop reads CASSINTGNEQYF. Written as DNA, the CDR3 is TGTGCCAGCAGTATAAATACAGGGAACGAGCAGTACTTC.